One and the same sample provided the 14 T cell receptor beta chains below, sequenced in a study of blood T cell repertoires in COVID-19. Sequencing used immunoSEQ multiplex PCR; TCRdb keeps in-frame clones, though not all of them. The sample includes about 230,000 clones, nearly 90% of them seen just once. Sample: peripheral blood. The origin of the receptors is a woman younger than 35 who had recovered from COVID-19.

The CDR3 DNA reads as TGTGCCAGCAGCGGAACGCGACTTAGGTACAATGAGCAGTTCTTC. Amino acids: CASSGTRLRYNEQFF. The chain joins TRBV11-2 to TRBJ2-1; the D is unclear. CDR1 is SGHAT and CDR2 is FQNNGV in the germline V gene. The V gene lost 5 bases and the J gene lost 4 bases, with 15 bases spanning the gap. This CDR3 has 15 residues.

The J gene is TRBJ1-4, the V gene TRBV4-2; D remains unclear. The CDR3 sequence is 16 residues long. CDR1 and CDR2 (germline): LGHNA, YNFKEQ. Trimming shortened V by 4 bases and J by 4 bases, and 16 bases separated the two germline ends. CDR3 in DNA: TGTGCCAGCAGCCTGGAAGCCGGGATGGTTAATGAAAAACTGTTTTTT. Translation gives CASSLEAGMVNEKLFF.

This clone was detected once. The chain's CDR3 is CASSFSGGPSYNEQFF. The CDR3 nucleotides are TGTGCCAGCAGTTTTTCGGGAGGCCCGAGCTACAATGAGCAGTTCTTC. The chain is built from TRBV28 and TRBJ2-1; TRBD2 aligns across 7 bases. The CDR3 runs to 16 residues. The V and J ends lost 3 bases and 3 bases, in that order; junction bases with no gene match: 8. The germline V gene has CDR1 MDHEN and CDR2 SYDVKM.

The chain uses TRBV29-1 and TRBJ2-3; 7 nucleotides agree with TRBD1. Germline V CDR1 and CDR2: SQVTM, ANQGSEA. V shed 4 bases and J 1 base; nucleotides not matched to a gene: 8. The CDR3 is made up of 15 amino acids. CDR3 in amino acids: CSVGPTGHGTDTQYF. CDR3 nucleotide sequence: TGCAGCGTTGGACCGACAGGGCATGGCACAGATACGCAGTATTTT.

The CDR3 sequence: CASSTGTDRGNREPRGEQYF. Here the CDR3 DNA reads TGTGCCAGCAGCACGGGAACGGACAGGGGTAATCGGGAACCCCGAGGCGAGCAGTACTTC. The chain is built from TRBV21-1 and TRBJ2-7; whether TRBD1, the table's D call, matches the DNA was not checked. TRBV21-1 constitutes a pseudogene. The CDR3 sequence is 20 residues long.

The chain couples TRBV28 to TRBJ1-2; 8 bases fit TRBD1. The germline CDR1 and CDR2 sequences are MDHEN and SYDVKM. CDR3 size: 14 residues. Trimming removed 4 bases from V and 4 bases from J; junction bases left unmatched: 5. CDR3 protein: CASSWVTGVYGYTF. The CDR3, as DNA: TGTGCCAGCAGTTGGGTGACAGGGGTCTATGGCTACACCTTC.

The gene calls are TRBV2 and TRBJ2-3, with TRBD1 identical over 9 bases. CDR1 is SNHLY, CDR2 FYNNEI, per germline. The CDR3 has 15 amino acids. With 7 bases clipped from V and 4 bases from J, the junction kept 9 bases outside the gene matches. CDR3 region: CASMGGTGLADTQYF. The CDR3, as DNA: TGTGCCAGCATGGGCGGGACAGGGCTAGCAGATACGCAGTATTTT.

This clone was seen many times. CDR3 bases: TGTGCCAGCAGTTTATTTGAGGGCAATGAGCAGTTCTTC. This gives the protein CASSLFEGNEQFF. V is TRBV27 and J is TRBJ2-1; a weak D match, TRBD2 (5 bases). The germline CDR1 and CDR2 sequences are MNHEY and SMNVEV (reference sequence). The length of the CDR3 is 13 residues. Trimming removed 1 base at V and 6 bases at J, with 7 bases between.

The rearrangement links TRBV27 to TRBJ1-2, with a possible D match to TRBD1 (6 bases). Germline V gene data show CDR1 as MNHEY and CDR2 as SMNVEV (reference sequence). The CDR3 extends over 14 amino acids. Trimming shortened V by 5 bases and J by 7 bases, and 17 bases separated the two germline ends. The CDR3 bases are TGTGCCAGCAGTGCCATAACAGGGTTTGGTGGCTACACCTTC. Protein: CASSAITGFGGYTF.

V usage is TRBV9 and J usage is TRBJ2-7; weak D call: TRBD1 (6 bases). V dropped 4 bases and J dropped 7 bases, with 18 bases sitting between them. The CDR3 length is 14 residues. The germline V gene encodes CDR1 SGDLS and CDR2 YYNGEE. The chain's CDR3 is CASSPGTSEREQYF. CDR3 nucleotide sequence: TGTGCCAGCAGCCCCGGGACATCGGAGAGGGAGCAGTACTTC. Combining the CDR3 with reference TRBV9 and TRBJ2-7 gives the whole variable domain DSGVTQTPKHLITATGQRVTLRCSPRSGDLSVYWYQQSLDQGLQFLIQYYNGEERAKGNILERFSAQQFPDLHSELNLSSLELGDSALYFCASSPGTSEREQYFGPGTRLTVT.

The chain links TRBV27 to TRBJ2-7, with 9 bases fitting TRBD2. This CDR3 is 15 amino acids long. The germline V gene encodes CDR1 MNHEY and CDR2 SMNVEV (reference sequence). With 7 bases clipped from V and 6 bases from J, the junction kept 13 bases outside the gene matches. In nucleotides, the CDR3 is TGTGCCAGCACCTCCGCCGGGACTAGCTTTCGCGAGCAGTACTTC. Residues: CASTSAGTSFREQYF.

The chain joins TRBV10-3 to TRBJ1-5; D call uncertain. CDR3 size: 13 residues. Germline V lookup: CDR1 ENHRY, CDR2 SYGVKD. V dropped 2 bases and J dropped 6 bases, with 8 bases sitting between them. The CDR3: CAISEREVQPQHF. The CDR3 bases are TGTGCCATCAGTGAGAGAGAAGTTCAGCCCCAGCATTTT.

The rearrangement uses TRBV7-9 and TRBJ2-7; a possible D gene is TRBD2 (5 bases). The V gene lost 0 bases and the J gene lost 5 bases, with 11 bases spanning the gap. CDR1 is SEHNR, CDR2 FQNEAQ, per germline (reference sequence). The CDR3 contains 14 residues. This CDR3 reads CASSLAGERNEQYF. The DNA of the CDR3 is TGTGCCAGCAGCTTAGCGGGAGAACGTAACGAGCAGTACTTC.

The chain's CDR3 is CASSSLQGYNEKLFF. The CDR3 region has the DNA TGTGCCAGCAGCTCCCTACAGGGATATAATGAAAAACTGTTTTTT. The genes are TRBV7-9 and TRBJ1-4; maybe TRBD1 (6 bases). Trimming stripped 4 bases from V and 4 bases from J, with 13 bases between. The CDR3 spans 15 residues. The germline V gene encodes CDR1 SEHNR and CDR2 FQNEAQ (reference sequence).